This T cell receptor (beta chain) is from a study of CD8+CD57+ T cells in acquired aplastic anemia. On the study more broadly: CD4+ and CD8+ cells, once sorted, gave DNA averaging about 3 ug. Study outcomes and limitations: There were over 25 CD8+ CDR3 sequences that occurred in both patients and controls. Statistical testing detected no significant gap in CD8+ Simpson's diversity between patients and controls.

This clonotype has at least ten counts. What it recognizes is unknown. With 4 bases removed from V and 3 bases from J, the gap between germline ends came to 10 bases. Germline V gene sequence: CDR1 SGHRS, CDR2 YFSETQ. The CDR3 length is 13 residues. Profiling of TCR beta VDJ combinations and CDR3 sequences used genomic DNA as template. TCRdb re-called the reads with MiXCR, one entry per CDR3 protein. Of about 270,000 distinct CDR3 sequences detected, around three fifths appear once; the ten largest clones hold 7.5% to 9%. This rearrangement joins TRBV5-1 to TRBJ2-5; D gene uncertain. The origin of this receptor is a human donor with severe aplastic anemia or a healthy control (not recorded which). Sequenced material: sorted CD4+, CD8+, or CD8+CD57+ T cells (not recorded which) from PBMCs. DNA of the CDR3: TGCGCCAGCAGCCGCCTCGGTAAAGAGACCCAGTACTTC. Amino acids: CASSRLGKETQYF.